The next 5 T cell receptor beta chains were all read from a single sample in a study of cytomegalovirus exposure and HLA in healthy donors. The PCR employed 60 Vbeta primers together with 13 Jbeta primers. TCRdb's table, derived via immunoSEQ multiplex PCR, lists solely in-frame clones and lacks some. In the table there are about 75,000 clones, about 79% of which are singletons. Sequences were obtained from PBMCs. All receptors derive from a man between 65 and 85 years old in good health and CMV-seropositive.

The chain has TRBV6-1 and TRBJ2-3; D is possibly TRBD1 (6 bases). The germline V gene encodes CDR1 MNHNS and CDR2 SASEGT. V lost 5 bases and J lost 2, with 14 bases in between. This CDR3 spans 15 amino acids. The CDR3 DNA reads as TGTGCCAGCAGTACAGGGATCCTTTACACAGATACGCAGTATTTT. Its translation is CASSTGILYTDTQYF.

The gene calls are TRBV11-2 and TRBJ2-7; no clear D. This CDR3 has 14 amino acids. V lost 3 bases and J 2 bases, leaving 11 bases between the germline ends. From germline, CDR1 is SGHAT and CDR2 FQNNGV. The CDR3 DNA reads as TGTGCCAGCAGCTTTTCCGCAGGCCCCTACGAGCAGTACTTC. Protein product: CASSFSAGPYEQYF.

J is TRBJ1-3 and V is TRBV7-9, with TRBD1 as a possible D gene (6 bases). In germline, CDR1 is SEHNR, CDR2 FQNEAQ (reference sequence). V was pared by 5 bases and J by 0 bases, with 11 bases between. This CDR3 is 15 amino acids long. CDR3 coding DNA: TGTGCCAGCAGCCCAGGACAGCTCTCTGGAAACACCATATATTTT. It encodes CASSPGQLSGNTIYF.

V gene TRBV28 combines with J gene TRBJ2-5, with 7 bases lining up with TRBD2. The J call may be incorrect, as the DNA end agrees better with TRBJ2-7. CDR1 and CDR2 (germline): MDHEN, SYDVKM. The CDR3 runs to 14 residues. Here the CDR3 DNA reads TGTGCCAGCCCCTCGGCTAGCGGTACCTACGAGCAGTACTTC. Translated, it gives CASPSASGTYEQYF.

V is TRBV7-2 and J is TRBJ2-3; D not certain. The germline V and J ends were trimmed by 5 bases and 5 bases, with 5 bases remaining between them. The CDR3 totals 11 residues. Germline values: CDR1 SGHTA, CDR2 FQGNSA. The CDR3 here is CASSIQDTQYF. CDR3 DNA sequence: TGTGCCAGCAGCATTCAAGATACGCAGTATTTT.